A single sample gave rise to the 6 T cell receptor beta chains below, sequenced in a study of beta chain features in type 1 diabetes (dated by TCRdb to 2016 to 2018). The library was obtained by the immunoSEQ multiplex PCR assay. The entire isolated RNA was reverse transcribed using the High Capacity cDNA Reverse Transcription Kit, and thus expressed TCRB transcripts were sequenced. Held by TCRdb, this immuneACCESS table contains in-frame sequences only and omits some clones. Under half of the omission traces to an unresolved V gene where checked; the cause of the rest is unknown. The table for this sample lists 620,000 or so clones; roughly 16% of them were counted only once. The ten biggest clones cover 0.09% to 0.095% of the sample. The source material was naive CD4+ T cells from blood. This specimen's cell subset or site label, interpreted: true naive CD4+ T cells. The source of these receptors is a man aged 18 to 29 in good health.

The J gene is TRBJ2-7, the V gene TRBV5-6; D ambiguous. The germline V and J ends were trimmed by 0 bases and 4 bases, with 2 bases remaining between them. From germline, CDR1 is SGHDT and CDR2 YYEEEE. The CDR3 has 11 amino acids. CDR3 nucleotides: TGTGCCAGCAGCTTGGAGTACGAGCAGTACTTC. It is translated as CASSLEYEQYF.

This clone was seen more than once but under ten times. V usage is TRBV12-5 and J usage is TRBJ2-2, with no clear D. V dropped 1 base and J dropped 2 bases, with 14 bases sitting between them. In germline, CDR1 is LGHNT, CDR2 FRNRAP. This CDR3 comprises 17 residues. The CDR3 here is CASGLDEEQLNTGELFF. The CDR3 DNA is TGTGCTAGTGGTTTGGACGAGGAACAGCTTAACACCGGGGAGCTGTTTTTT.

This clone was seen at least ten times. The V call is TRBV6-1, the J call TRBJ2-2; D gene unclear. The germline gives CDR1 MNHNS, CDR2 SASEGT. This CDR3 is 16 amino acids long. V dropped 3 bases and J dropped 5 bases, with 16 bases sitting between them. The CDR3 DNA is TGTGCCAGCAGTGATGAAGGGCAGCCGAGGACCGGGGAGCTGTTTTTT. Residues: CASSDEGQPRTGELFF.

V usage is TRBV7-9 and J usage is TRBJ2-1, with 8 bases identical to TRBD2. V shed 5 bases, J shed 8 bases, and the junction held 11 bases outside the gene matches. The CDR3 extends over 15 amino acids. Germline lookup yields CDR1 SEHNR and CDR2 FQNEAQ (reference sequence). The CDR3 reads CASSPQRESLHEQFF. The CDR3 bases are TGTGCCAGCAGCCCCCAGCGGGAGTCCCTGCATGAGCAGTTCTTC.

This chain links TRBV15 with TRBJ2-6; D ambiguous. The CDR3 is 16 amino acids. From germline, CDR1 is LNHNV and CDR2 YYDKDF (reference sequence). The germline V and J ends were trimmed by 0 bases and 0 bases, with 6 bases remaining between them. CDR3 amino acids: CATSRDLFSGANVLTF. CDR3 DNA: TGTGCCACCAGCAGAGACCTGTTCTCTGGGGCCAACGTCCTGACTTTC.

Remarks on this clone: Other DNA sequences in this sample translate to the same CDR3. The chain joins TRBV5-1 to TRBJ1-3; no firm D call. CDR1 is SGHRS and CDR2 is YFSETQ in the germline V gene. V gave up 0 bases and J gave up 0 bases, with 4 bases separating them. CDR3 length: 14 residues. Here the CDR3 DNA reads TGCGCCAGCAGCTTGGGGAACTCTGGAAACACCATATATTTT. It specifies CASSLGNSGNTIYF.